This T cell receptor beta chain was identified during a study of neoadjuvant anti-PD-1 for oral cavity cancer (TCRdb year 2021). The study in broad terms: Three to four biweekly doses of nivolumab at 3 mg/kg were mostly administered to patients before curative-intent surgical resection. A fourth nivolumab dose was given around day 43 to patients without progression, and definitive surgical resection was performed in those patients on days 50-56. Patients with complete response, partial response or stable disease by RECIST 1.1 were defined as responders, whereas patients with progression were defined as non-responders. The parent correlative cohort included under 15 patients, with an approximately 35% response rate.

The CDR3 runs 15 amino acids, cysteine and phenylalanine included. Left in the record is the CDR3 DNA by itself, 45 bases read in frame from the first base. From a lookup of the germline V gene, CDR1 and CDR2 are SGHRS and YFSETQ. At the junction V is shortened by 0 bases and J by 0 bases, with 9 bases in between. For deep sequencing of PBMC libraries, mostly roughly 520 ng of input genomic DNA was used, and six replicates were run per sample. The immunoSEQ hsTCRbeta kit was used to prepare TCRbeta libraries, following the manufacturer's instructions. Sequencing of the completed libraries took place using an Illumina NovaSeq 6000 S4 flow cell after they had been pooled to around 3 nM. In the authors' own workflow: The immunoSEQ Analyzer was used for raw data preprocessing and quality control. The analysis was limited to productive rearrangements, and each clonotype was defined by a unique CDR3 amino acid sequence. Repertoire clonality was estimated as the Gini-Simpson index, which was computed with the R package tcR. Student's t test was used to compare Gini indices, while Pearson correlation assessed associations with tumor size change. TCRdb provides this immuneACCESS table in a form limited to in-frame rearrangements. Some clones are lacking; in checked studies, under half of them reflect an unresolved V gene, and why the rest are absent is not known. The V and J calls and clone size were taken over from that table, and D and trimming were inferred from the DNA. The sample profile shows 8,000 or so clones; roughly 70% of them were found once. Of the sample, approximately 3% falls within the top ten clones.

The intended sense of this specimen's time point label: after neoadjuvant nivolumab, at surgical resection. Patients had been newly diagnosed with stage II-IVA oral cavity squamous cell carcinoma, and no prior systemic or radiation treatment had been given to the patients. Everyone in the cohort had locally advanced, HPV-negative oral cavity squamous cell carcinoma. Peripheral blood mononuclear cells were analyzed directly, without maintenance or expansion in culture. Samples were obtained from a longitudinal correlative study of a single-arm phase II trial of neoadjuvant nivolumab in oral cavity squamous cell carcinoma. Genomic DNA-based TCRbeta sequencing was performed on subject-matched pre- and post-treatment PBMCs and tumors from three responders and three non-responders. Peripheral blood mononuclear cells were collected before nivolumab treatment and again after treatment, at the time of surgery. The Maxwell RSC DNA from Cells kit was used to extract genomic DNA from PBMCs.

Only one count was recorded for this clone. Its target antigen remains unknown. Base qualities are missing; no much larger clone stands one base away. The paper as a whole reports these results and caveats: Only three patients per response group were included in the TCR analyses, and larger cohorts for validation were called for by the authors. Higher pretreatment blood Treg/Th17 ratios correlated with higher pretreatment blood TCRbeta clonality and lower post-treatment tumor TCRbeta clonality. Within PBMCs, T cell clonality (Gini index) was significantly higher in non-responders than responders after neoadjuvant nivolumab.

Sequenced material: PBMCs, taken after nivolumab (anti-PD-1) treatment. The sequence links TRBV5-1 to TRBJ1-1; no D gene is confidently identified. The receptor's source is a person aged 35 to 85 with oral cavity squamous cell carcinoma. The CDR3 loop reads CASSLVRDMNTEAFF. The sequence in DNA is TGCGCCAGCAGCTTGGTGAGAGACATGAACACTGAAGCTTTCTTT.